The T cell receptor beta chain described here comes from a study of T cells of healthy individuals. The CDR3 is 15 residues long. V was pared by 5 bases and J by 1 base, with 14 bases between. The V gene's germline CDR1 is SGHAT and CDR2 FQNNGV. TCRdb reprocessed the 5' RACE reads via MiXCR and lists one record per CDR3 protein. The sample records 40,000 to 45,000 distinct CDR3 sequences, about 4.5% being singletons. The V call is TRBV11-2, the J call TRBJ1-1; a possible D gene is TRBD1 (6 bases). This receptor was taken from a human donor in good health. The CDR3 here is CASSPRPRGNTEAFF. CDR3 nucleotide sequence: TGTGCCAGCAGCCCCAGGCCCAGGGGGAACACTGAAGCTTTCTTT. The whole variable domain, filled in from reference TRBV11-2 and TRBJ1-1, reads EAGVAQSPRYKIIEKRQSVAFWCNPISGHATLYWYQQILGQGPKLLIQFQNNGVVDDSQLPKDRFSAERLKGVDSTLKIQPAKLEDSAVYLCASSPRPRGNTEAFFGQGTRLTVV.